This T cell receptor beta chain comes out of a study of cytomegalovirus exposure and HLA in healthy donors. General observations from the study: Analysis was carried out at a later point, and it linked a missense DCLRE1C variant to TCR beta V- and J-gene trimming. Earlier analysis looked at TCR beta V segments, and most were productive about 90% or about 30% of the time. Both high specificity and high sensitivity reportedly marked the classifier's diagnosis of cytomegalovirus status. Some segments of the V type, notably TRBV6-2 and TRBV6-3, were excluded as indistinguishable.

In the PCR, 60 Vbeta and 13 Jbeta primers were used. Here immunoSEQ multiplex PCR was the method, and the copy in TCRdb shows in-frame clones only, minus some. Of more than 95,000 clones listed, about 80% are singletons. The CDR3 extends over 14 amino acids. Germline CDR1 SGHRS, CDR2 YFSETQ. With 4 bases clipped from V and 7 bases from J, the junction kept 6 bases outside the gene matches. Notes on this clone: Its matching antigen is unknown.

The receptor was derived from a woman aged 45 to 65 in good health and CMV-seropositive. Sequenced material: PBMCs. The V call is TRBV5-1, the J call TRBJ2-7, with 12 positions matching TRBD2. This CDR3 reads CASSPSGGAGEQYF. DNA of the CDR3: TGCGCCAGCAGCCCTAGCGGGGGGGCAGGGGAGCAGTACTTC.